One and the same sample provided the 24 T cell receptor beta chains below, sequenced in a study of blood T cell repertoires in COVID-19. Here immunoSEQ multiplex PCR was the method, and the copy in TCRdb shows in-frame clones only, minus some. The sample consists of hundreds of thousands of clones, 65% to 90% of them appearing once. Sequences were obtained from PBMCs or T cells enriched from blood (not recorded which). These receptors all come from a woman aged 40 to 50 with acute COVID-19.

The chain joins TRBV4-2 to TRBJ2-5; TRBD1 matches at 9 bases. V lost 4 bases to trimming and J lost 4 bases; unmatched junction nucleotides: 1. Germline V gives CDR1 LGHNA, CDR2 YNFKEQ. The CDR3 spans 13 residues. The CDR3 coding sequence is TGTGCCAGCAGCCCGGGACAGGGAGAGACCCAGTACTTC. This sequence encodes CASSPGQGETQYF.

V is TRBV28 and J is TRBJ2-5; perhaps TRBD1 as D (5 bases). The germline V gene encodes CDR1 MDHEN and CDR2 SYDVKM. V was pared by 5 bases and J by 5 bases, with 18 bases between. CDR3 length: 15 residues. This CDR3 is CASSPLGQGLETQYF. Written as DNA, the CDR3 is TGTGCCAGCAGTCCATTAGGGCAGGGCCTCGAGACCCAGTACTTC.

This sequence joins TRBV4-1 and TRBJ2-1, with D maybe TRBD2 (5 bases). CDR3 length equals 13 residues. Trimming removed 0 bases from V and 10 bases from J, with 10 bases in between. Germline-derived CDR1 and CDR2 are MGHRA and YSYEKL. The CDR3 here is CASSQEGAGEQFF. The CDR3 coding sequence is TGCGCCAGCAGCCAAGAGGGAGCTGGGGAGCAGTTCTTC.

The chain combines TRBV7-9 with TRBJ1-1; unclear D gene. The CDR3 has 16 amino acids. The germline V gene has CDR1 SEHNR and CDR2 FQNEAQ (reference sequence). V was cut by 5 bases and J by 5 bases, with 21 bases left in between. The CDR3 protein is CASSLGHTGLMTEAFF. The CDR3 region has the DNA TGTGCCAGCAGCCTGGGCCATACGGGGTTAATGACTGAAGCTTTCTTT.

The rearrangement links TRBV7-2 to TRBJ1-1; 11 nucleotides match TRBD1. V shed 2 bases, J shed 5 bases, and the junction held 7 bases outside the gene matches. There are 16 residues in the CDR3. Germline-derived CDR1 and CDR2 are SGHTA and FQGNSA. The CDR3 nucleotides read TGTGCCAGCAGCTTATGGGGGACAGGGGGAGGTACTGAAGCTTTCTTT. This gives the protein CASSLWGTGGGTEAFF.

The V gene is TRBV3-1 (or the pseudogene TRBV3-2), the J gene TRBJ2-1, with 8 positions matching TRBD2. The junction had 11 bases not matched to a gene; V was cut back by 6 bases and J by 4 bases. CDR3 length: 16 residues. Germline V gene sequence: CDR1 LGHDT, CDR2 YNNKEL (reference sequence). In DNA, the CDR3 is TGTGCCAGCAGTCCTACCCAGACGGGAGGGTACAATGAGCAGTTCTTC. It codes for CASSPTQTGGYNEQFF.

CDR3 sequence (DNA): TGTGCCACCAGTCGGAACCAAGGGGGTACTGTAGATACGCAGTATTTT. Translation: CATSRNQGGTVDTQYF. The V gene is TRBV24-1, the J gene TRBJ2-3, with D perhaps TRBD1 (6 bases). The CDR3 has 16 residues. V was clipped by 6 bases and J by 5 bases, with 20 bases between them. Germline V gives CDR1 KGHDR, CDR2 SFDVKD.

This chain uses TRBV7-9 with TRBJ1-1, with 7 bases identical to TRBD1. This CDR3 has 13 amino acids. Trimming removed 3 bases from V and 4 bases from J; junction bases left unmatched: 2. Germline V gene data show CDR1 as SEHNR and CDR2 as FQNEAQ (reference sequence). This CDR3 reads CASSFQGGTEAFF. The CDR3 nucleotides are TGTGCCAGCAGCTTTCAGGGGGGCACTGAAGCTTTCTTT.

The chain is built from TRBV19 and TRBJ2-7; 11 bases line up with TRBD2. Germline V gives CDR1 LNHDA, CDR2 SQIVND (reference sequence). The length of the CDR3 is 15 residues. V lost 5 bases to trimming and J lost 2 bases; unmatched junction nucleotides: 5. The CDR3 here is CASSPTSGVPYEQYF. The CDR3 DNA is TGTGCCAGTAGTCCGACTAGCGGGGTACCCTACGAGCAGTACTTC. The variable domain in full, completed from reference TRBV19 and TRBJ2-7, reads DGGITQSPKYLFRKEGQNVTLSCEQNLNHDAMYWYRQDPGQGLRLIYYSQIVNDFQKGDIAEGYSVSREKKESFPLTVTSAQKNPTAFYLCASSPTSGVPYEQYFGPGTRLTVT.

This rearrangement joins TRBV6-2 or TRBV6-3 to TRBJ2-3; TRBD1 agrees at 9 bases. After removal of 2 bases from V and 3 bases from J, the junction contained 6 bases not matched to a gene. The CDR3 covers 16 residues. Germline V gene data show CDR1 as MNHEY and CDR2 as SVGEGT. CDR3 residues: CASSYTGGEVTDTQYF. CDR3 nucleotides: TGTGCCAGCAGTTACACAGGGGGCGAAGTTACAGATACGCAGTATTTT.

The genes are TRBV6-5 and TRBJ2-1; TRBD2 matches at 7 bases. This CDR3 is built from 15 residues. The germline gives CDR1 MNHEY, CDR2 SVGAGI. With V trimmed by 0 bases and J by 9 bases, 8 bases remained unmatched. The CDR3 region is CASSYSKREDTEQFF. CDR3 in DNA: TGTGCCAGCAGTTACTCGAAGCGGGAAGATACTGAGCAGTTCTTC.

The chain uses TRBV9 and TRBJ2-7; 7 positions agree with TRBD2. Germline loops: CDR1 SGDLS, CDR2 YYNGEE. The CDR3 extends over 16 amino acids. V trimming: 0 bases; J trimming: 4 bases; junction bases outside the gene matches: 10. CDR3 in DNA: TGTGCCAGCAGCGTAGCTTGGGAGGGAGGGGTATACGAGCAGTACTTC. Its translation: CASSVAWEGGVYEQYF.

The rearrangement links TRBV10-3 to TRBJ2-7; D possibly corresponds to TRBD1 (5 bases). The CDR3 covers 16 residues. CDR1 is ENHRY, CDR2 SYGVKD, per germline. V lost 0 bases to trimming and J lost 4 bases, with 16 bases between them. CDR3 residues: CAISESQGVRRYEQYF. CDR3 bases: TGTGCCATCAGTGAGTCGCAAGGGGTCCGGAGATACGAGCAGTACTTC.

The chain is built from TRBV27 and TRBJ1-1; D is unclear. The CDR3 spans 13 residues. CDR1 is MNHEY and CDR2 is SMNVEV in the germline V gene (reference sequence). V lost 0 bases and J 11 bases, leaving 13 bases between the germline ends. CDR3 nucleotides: TGTGCCAGCAGTTTATCGAACGGGTGGGAGGCTTTCTTT. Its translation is CASSLSNGWEAFF.

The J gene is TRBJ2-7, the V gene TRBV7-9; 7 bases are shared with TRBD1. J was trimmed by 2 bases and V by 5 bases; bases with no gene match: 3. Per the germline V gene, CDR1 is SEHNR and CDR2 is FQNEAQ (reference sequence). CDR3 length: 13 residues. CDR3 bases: TGTGCCAGCAGCACAGGGGCCCCCTACGAGCAGTACTTC. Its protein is CASSTGAPYEQYF.

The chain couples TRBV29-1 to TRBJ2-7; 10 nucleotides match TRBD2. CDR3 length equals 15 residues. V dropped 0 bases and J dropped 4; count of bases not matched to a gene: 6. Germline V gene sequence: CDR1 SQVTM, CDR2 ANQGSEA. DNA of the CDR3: TGCAGCGTTGAAGAAGGGGTAGCGGGAGGTTACGAGCAGTACTTC. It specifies CSVEEGVAGGYEQYF.

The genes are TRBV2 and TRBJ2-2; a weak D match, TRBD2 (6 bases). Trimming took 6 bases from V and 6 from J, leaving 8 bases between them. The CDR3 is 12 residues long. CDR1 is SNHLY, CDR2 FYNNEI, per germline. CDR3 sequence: CASRAGSGELFF. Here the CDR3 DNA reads TGTGCCAGCAGGGCGGGATCCGGGGAGCTGTTTTTT.

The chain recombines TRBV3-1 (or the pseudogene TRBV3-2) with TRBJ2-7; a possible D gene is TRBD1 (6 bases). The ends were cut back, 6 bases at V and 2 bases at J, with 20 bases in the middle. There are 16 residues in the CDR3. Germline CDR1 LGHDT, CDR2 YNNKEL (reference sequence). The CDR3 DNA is TGTGCCAGCAGTCCCGAATACGACAGGCCAACCTACGAGCAGTACTTC. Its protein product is CASSPEYDRPTYEQYF.

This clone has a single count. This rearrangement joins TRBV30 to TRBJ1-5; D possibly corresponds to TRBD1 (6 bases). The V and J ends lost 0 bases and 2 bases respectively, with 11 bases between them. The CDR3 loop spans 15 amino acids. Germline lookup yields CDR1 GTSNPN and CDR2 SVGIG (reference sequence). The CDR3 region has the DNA TGTGCCTGGAGTGTACGGGCAGGGGGCAATCAGCCCCAGCATTTT. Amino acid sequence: CAWSVRAGGNQPQHF. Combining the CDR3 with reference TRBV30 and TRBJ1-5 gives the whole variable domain SQTIHQWPATLVQPVGSPLSLECTVEGTSNPNLYWYRQAAGRGLQLLFYSVGIGQISSEVPQNLSASRPQDRQFILSSKKLLLSDSGFYLCAWSVRAGGNQPQHFGDGTRLSIL.

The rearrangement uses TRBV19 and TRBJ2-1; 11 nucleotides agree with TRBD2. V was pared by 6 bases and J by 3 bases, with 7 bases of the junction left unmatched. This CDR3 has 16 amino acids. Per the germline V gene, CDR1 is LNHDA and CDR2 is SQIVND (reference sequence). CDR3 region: CASSLTSGIVYNEQFF. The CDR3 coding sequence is TGTGCCAGTAGCCTGACTAGCGGGATTGTCTACAATGAGCAGTTCTTC.

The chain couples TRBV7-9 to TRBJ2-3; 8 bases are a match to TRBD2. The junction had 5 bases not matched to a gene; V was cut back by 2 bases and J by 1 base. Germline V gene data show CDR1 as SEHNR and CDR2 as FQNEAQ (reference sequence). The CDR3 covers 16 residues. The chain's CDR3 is CASSLLTSGRTDTQYF. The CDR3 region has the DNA TGTGCCAGCAGCTTACTTACTAGCGGACGCACAGATACGCAGTATTTT.

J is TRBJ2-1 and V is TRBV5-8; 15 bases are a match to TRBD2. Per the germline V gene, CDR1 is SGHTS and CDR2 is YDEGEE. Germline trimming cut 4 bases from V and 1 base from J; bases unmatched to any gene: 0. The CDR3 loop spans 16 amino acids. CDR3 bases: TGTGCCAGCAGCGGGACTAGCGGGAGGTCCTACAATGAGCAGTTCTTC. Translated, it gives CASSGTSGRSYNEQFF.

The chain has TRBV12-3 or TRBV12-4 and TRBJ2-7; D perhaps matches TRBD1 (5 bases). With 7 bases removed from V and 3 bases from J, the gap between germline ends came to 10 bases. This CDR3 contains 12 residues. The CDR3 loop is CASTLQGYEQYF. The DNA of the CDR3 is TGTGCCAGCACCCTCCAGGGCTACGAGCAGTACTTC.

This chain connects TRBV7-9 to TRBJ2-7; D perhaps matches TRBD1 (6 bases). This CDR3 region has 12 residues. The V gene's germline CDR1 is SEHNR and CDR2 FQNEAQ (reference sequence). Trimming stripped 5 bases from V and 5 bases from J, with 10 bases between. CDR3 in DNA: TGTGCCAGCAGCCCAGGGGTAGACGAGCAGTACTTC. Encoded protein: CASSPGVDEQYF.